This entry features one TCR beta chain sequence. Its antigen is unknown. Base qualities were left out, and no much larger clone turns up one base away. The data belong to a study of PD-1 blockade in classical Hodgkin lymphoma (dated by TCRdb to 2019 to 2021). Broadly, across the study: Nivolumab dosing was 3 mg/kg intravenously every 2 weeks, continuing until either disease progression or unacceptable toxicity. To define a peripheral blood immune signature of response to PD-1 blockade in classical Hodgkin lymphoma, the study combined TCR beta sequencing with CyTOF. Study-level results and caveats: The study covered only a single clinical trial cohort, and the causes of the repertoire differences, possibly disease activity or prior therapy, were still not defined. Patients starting nivolumab less than 1 year after ASCT had lower diversity and were excluded from later analyses to avoid confounding by immune reconstitution. CD4+ but not CD8+ TCR diversity rose significantly by C4D1 (p=0.0027 vs p=0.16), most apparent in complete responders (p=0.02). Baseline diversity similar to that of newly diagnosed patients was observed in trial patients achieving complete response, whereas significantly lower diversity was observed in partial responders and progressors. Newly diagnosed patients were reported to have lower baseline TCR diversity than healthy donors, and relapsed/refractory patients were reported to have lower baseline TCR diversity still.

Explained via the paper, the time point label denotes: cycle 4 day 1 (C4D1), after less than 7 weeks of nivolumab. Every trial patient had relapsed following autologous stem cell transplantation, and prior brentuximab vedotin exposure was what differed among cohorts A, B and C. The trial cohort included roughly 60 patients with relapsed/refractory classical Hodgkin lymphoma, and each patient had a best overall response of complete response, partial response or progressive disease. Trial patients were treated with single-agent nivolumab in the multi-cohort phase II CheckMate 205 trial. Best overall response was determined by an independent review committee according to the 2007 International Working Group response criteria. Trial PBMCs were collected just before the start of nivolumab (C1D1) and during therapy at cycle 2 day 1 and cycle 4 day 1. Peripheral blood was collected in 8 mL Vacutainer Cell Preparation Tubes, from which PBMCs were isolated by centrifugation and then cryopreserved.

From its cysteine to its phenylalanine, the CDR3 spans 16 amino acids. Just CDR3 DNA is preserved here, 48 bases in frame from base 1. As encoded in the germline V gene, CDR1 is SGHRS while CDR2 is YFSETQ. From V the trimming removes 3 bases and from J it removes 7 bases, while the gene matches leave 11 bases of the junction unaccounted for. Genomic DNA was extracted with the Qiagen DNeasy kit from unsorted PBMCs and from negatively selected CD4+ and CD8+ fractions. TCR beta CDR3 regions were subjected to amplification by immunoSEQ multiplex PCR with primers that anneal to V and J segments. A synthetic immune receptor repertoire was used to minimize amplification bias, and any remaining bias was removed computationally after sequencing. The authors' pipeline ran thus. Repertoire diversity was quantified as the Shannon entropy index using custom Python scripts. Unsorted, CD4+ and CD8+ repertoires were analyzed separately, except for combined analyses in which CD4+ and CD8+ sequences were merged in silico. A clone was considered expanded if an increase in frequency of at least 2-fold after treatment relative to C1D1 was found, and a pseudocount of 0.5 was applied to clones undetected at baseline. Singleton clones were defined as clones with 0 or 1 copy at C1D1, and non-singleton clones were defined as clones with 2 or more copies. Clones expanded in unsorted samples were annotated as CD4+, CD8+ or unknown by matching protein sequences in sorted samples from the same patient. Diversity changes from C1D1 to C4D1 were tested in paired samples using Wilcoxon tests. This is the immuneACCESS table as TCRdb keeps it, with only in-frame sequences that have V and J called. A part of the clones is gone; compared with another copy, unresolved V genes explain less than half, and the rest is unexplained. V and J calls and clone size are those listed in that table; D and trimming were worked out from the DNA. The sample includes some 30,000 clones, with about 81% observed a single time. The ten most abundant clones make up roughly a sixth of the sample.

Material: peripheral blood mononuclear cells (PBMCs), obtained before the fourth cycle of nivolumab. The V and J segments used are TRBV5-1 and TRBJ2-2, and 8 junctional nucleotides match TRBD1. The receptor was derived from a human donor with classical Hodgkin lymphoma. In nucleotides, the sequence is TGCGCCAGCAGCTCTGGACAGGGCGGGTTTAACGGGGAGCTGTTTTTT. This yields the protein CASSSGQGGFNGELFF.